This TCR beta chain was recorded in a study of cytomegalovirus exposure and HLA in healthy donors. V gave up 5 bases and J gave up 5 bases, with 14 bases separating them. The CDR3 contains 14 residues. The germline V gene encodes CDR1 SGHTA and CDR2 FQGNSA. In this sample, this clone turned up once. The PCR used 60 Vbeta and 13 Jbeta primers. Using immunoSEQ multiplex PCR, the repertoire was profiled, and TCRdb retains in-frame clones only, with some absent. Of 90,000 or so clones in the sample, 55% to 75% were seen once. The rearrangement uses TRBV7-2 and TRBJ2-3, with D perhaps matching TRBD2 (6 bases). Sequencing was performed on PBMCs. The clonotype originates from a man aged 45 to 65 in good health and CMV-seronegative. CDR3 loop: CASSPLPGVDTQYF. DNA for the CDR3: TGTGCCAGCAGCCCCCTTCCGGGAGTAGATACGCAGTATTTT.